These T cell receptor beta chains were read from a single sample in a study of blood T cell repertoires in COVID-19. TCRdb keeps only in-frame clones here, not all; method: immunoSEQ multiplex PCR. The sample shows 230,000 or so clones, 70% to 90% of them seen only once. What was sequenced was PBMCs or T cells enriched from blood (not recorded which). The receptors were sampled from a woman between 50 and 59 years old with acute COVID-19. Both conserved end residues are trimmed from each CDR3. Each record gives: V gene, J gene, CDR3 protein.

TRBV3-1/TRBV3-2	TRBJ2-5	ASSRLAEETQY
TRBV15	TRBJ1-4	ATSRGGVIGELF
TRBV19	TRBJ1-6	ASSILQGSSYNSPLH
TRBV6-1	TRBJ1-3	ASSEWTGGNTIY
TRBV28	TRBJ2-7	ASSPEQLSYEQY
TRBV19	TRBJ2-7	ASRAPGGTGAYEQY
TRBV28	TRBJ1-5	ASSYGQGQQPQH
TRBV28	TRBJ2-1	ASSSGTSGGYNEQF
TRBV19	TRBJ1-5	ASSTQGQGQPQH
TRBV27	TRBJ1-1	ASSSHRYLDDGARSTEAF
TRBV28	TRBJ2-1	ASSLLAGDDEQF
TRBV24-1	TRBJ1-2	ATNGGQGEGYT
TRBV29-1	TRBJ2-2	SVEGGTQAGELF
TRBV10-3	TRBJ1-5	AISDKGNAHQPQH
TRBV21-1	TRBJ2-1	ASSKLCGRSGEVSYNEQF
TRBV7-2	TRBJ2-1	ASSLAGTSGISYNEQF
TRBV28	TRBJ1-5	ASSFNHRGRQPQH
TRBV28	TRBJ2-1	ASSLPASDYNEQF
TRBV28	TRBJ1-5	ASSLISSRRGKNQPQH
TRBV9	TRBJ2-3	ASSNSGSTDTQY
TRBV25-1	TRBJ2-1	ASSELGREEYNEQF
TRBV7-9	TRBJ2-1	ASSLETGGPEQF
TRBV28	TRBJ2-1	ASRRTTGYGEQF
TRBV12-3/TRBV12-4	TRBJ1-2	ASSFRGFYGYT
TRBV6-5	TRBJ2-1	ASKTLGTGGNEQF
TRBV28	TRBJ2-7	ASSPTGGSSYEQY
TRBV21-1	TRBJ2-1	ASSKVSPTSRRKCNEQF
TRBV7-9	TRBJ1-4	ASSLASLGGEKLF
TRBV7-8	TRBJ1-3	ASRPGLSGNTIY
TRBV25-1	TRBJ2-1	ASMAGSSYNEQF
TRBV28	TRBJ2-7	ASSEGVAIQQY
TRBV11-2	TRBJ2-5	ASSPAGGFETQY
TRBV5-5	TRBJ1-5	ASSLAGNSNQPQH
TRBV6-5	TRBJ2-7	ASRGLRGPLYEQY
TRBV15	TRBJ2-7	ATSRERQGTGEQY
TRBV6-5	TRBJ1-3	ASSYSGAGNTIY
TRBV6-6	TRBJ1-5	ASSKTRDRNQPQH
TRBV14	TRBJ1-1	ASSQAWATEAF
TRBV4-1	TRBJ1-3	ASSQDRNTIY
TRBV6-5	TRBJ2-7	ASSYLSAGEQY
TRBV7-9	TRBJ2-7	ASSPKASDEQY
TRBV19	TRBJ1-2	ASSIDRDRAYGYT
TRBV9	TRBJ1-3	ASSDRGTGNTIY
TRBV5-1	TRBJ2-7	ASSLRSLTSGTPRLLSYEQY
TRBV9	TRBJ1-2	ASSVLFGTVRDGYT
TRBV20-1	TRBJ1-1	RPWLTEAF
TRBV7-9	TRBJ2-7	ASSPPSGSYEQY
TRBV7-3	TRBJ2-1	ASSQDHDAGQF
TRBV27	TRBJ2-7	ASSRALAVSSYEQY
TRBV11-2	TRBJ2-2	ASSLPPFSGRRTGELF
TRBV30	TRBJ2-5	AWTGTSAETQY
TRBV7-2	TRBJ1-1	ASSLDQGRTEAF
TRBV24-1	TRBJ2-7	ATSDSGRSYEQY
TRBV28	TRBJ1-4	ASSFGGRGAGKEKLF
TRBV28	TRBJ2-1	ASTGQGQSNEQF
TRBV5-1	TRBJ1-1	ASSPGGSLDTEAF
TRBV5-4	TRBJ1-3	ASSNSQVISGNTIY
TRBV29-1	TRBJ2-2	SVLLAGELF
TRBV19	TRBJ1-5	ASQTGGFYQPQH